This TCR beta chain was documented in a study of Graves' ophthalmopathy and Graves' hyperthyroidism. Across the study: Ahead of any treatment, peripheral blood was obtained at the initial diagnosis. Study-wide results and limits: Ophthalmopathy progression predictions by the model showed 72.22% specificity and over 60% sensitivity.

This clonotype was counted ten times or more. Its target is unknown. The sequenced template was RNA, covering the TCR beta CDR3 region. Investigators did first-round RT-PCR with HTBI primers, then second-round multiplex PCR. TCRdb fed the multiplex PCR reads into MiXCR, producing one record per CDR3 protein. Of about 480,000 distinct CDR3 sequences in the sample, around 15% were seen once. The sequencing input was blood. The sequence was collected from a woman aged 25 to 39 with Graves' ophthalmopathy.

CDR3 coding DNA: TGCGCCAGCAGAAAGACAGGGGGCGTAGACGAGCAGTACTTC. Translation gives CASRKTGGVDEQYF. This chain joins TRBV5-1 and TRBJ2-7; 10 bases fit TRBD1. There are 14 residues in the CDR3. V dropped 5 bases and J dropped 5; count of bases not matched to a gene: 7. Germline CDR1 reads SGHRS; CDR2 reads YFSETQ.